This is a list of T cell receptor beta chains from one sample in a study of cytomegalovirus exposure and HLA in healthy donors. Using immunoSEQ multiplex PCR, the repertoire was profiled, and TCRdb retains in-frame clones only, with some absent. This table holds 100,000 to 150,000 clones, about 80% found once. The source material was PBMCs. The receptors were sampled from a woman aged 40-49 years in good health and CMV-seropositive. Both conserved end residues are part of each CDR3. D genes are given only for firm matches. Expanded clones get a size class; other rows say once, few or many, or leave the size out.

>-|TRBV30|TRBD1|TRBJ1-1
TGTGCCTGGAGTGTATCGGCAGGGGGGAACACTGAAGCTTTCTTT
CAWSVSAGGNTEAFF
>once|TRBV6-1|TRBD1|TRBJ2-7
TGTGCCAGCAGGGACAGGGTTAGCTCCTACGAGCAGTACTTC
CASRDRVSSYEQYF
>-|TRBV27|TRBD1|TRBJ2-3
TGTGCCAGTAGACAGGGGGGCACAGATACGCAGTATTTT
CASRQGGTDTQYF
>-|TRBV5-1|-|TRBJ2-2
TGCGCCAGCAGCTTCGGGACTTCGACCACCGGGGAGCTGTTTTTT
CASSFGTSTTGELFF
>-|TRBV28|-|TRBJ2-5
TGTGCCAGCAGTTTTATGGAGACCCAGTACTTC
CASSFMETQYF
>-|TRBV27|TRBD1|TRBJ1-2
TGTGCCAGCGGACTACGACAGGGCTTTGGCTACACCTTC
CASGLRQGFGYTF
>-|TRBV28|-|TRBJ1-5
TGTGCCAGCAGTTTCCCAGGGAATCAGCCCCAGCATTTT
CASSFPGNQPQHF
>-|TRBV4-3|TRBD1|TRBJ2-7
TGCGCCAGCAGCCCCGGGACAGGGGAATACGAGCAGTACTTC
CASSPGTGEYEQYF
>-|TRBV7-3|-|TRBJ2-1
TGTGCCAGCAGCTTATTTGGTGGAGAGGCCAATGAGCAGTTCTTC
CASSLFGGEANEQFF
>-|TRBV6-5|-|TRBJ1-2
TGTGCCAGCAGACTAATGGCAGATAACTATGGCTACACCTTC
CASRLMADNYGYTF
>-|TRBV19|TRBD2|TRBJ2-7
TGTGCCAGTAGTCGGGCGGGAGGCCCTTACGAGCAGTACTTC
CASSRAGGPYEQYF
>-|TRBV19|TRBD1|TRBJ1-5
TGTGCCAGTAGTATTCGGGACAGGTCCTATAGCAATCAGCCCCAGCATTTT
CASSIRDRSYSNQPQHF
>-|TRBV29-1|TRBD1|TRBJ2-2
TGCAGCGCTTGGGACAGATCTACCGGGGAGCTGTTTTTT
CSAWDRSTGELFF
>-|TRBV28|TRBD1|TRBJ1-6
TGTGCCACTCACCCCGGGACAGGGATTAATTCACCCCTCCACTTT
CATHPGTGINSPLHF
>-|TRBV6-4|TRBD2|TRBJ2-1
TGTGCCAGCAGCGAAAATAGCGGGAAGGTTGGTGAGCAGTTCTTC
CASSENSGKVGEQFF
>once|TRBV6-1|-|TRBJ1-2
TGTGCCAGCAGACAGATGCTTAACTATGGCTACACCTTC
CASRQMLNYGYTF
>-|TRBV28|-|TRBJ1-3
TGTGCCAGCAGTTTTGGACAGTGGACCTCTGGAAACACCATATATTTT
CASSFGQWTSGNTIYF
>-|TRBV7-3|-|TRBJ2-3
TGTGCCAGCAGCTTAGACAGACATAGCACAGATACGCAGTATTTT
CASSLDRHSTDTQYF
>-|TRBV5-6|-|TRBJ1-4
TGTGCCAGCAGCTTGGGAGGGGGATGGAATGAAAAACTGTTTTTT
CASSLGGGWNEKLFF
>-|TRBV6-5|-|TRBJ2-7
TGTGCCAGCAGTTACGGGCAGTCCTACGAGCAGTACTTC
CASSYGQSYEQYF
>-|TRBV11-2|TRBD1|TRBJ2-1
TGTGCCAGCAGCTTACTGGACAGGGGTAGAAATGAGCAGTTCTTC
CASSLLDRGRNEQFF
>-|TRBV9|TRBD2|TRBJ2-3
TGTGCCAGCAGCGTGAGCGGGGTTAGCACAGATACGCAGTATTTT
CASSVSGVSTDTQYF
>-|TRBV19|TRBD1|TRBJ2-7
TGTGCCAGTAGTATACAGGGGGCTTACGAGCAGTACTTC
CASSIQGAYEQYF
>-|TRBV5-6|-|TRBJ1-2
TGTGCCAGCAAAGACAGGTCCTATGGCTACACCTTC
CASKDRSYGYTF
>-|TRBV6-5|-|TRBJ2-1
TGTGCCAGCAGTCCGACAGTTCGCGCCTACAATGAGCAGTTCTTC
CASSPTVRAYNEQFF
>-|TRBV5-1|TRBD1|TRBJ2-7
TGCGCCAGCAGCTTGACAGGGGGTAGATACTACGAGCAGTACTTC
CASSLTGGRYYEQYF
>-|TRBV19|TRBD2|TRBJ2-1
TGTGCCAGTAGTTCTAGCGGGAGTCTGGGTGAGCAGTTCTTC
CASSSSGSLGEQFF
>-|TRBV25-1|-|TRBJ2-1
TGTGCCAGCAGTGACCCGGTGGATGAGCAGTTCTTC
CASSDPVDEQFF
>once|TRBV5-1|TRBD2|TRBJ2-3
TGCGCCAGCAGCTTGCCTTTTCGTCTAGCGGGCCCGAAGGTGAGCACAGATACGCAGTATTTT
CASSLPFRLAGPKVSTDTQYF
>-|TRBV5-6|TRBD1|TRBJ2-7
TGTGCCAGCAGCCACGACACGACCGGACAGGACTCATGGTACGAGCAGTACTTC
CASSHDTTGQDSWYEQYF
>few|TRBV25-1|-|TRBJ2-1
TGTGCCAGCAGTGAAGGCAGAACCGATTACAATGAGCAGTTCTTC
CASSEGRTDYNEQFF
>-|TRBV30|-|TRBJ1-2
TGTGCCTGGAGTCCTGGACACTCGGCTAACTATGGCTACACCTTC
CAWSPGHSANYGYTF
>-|TRBV9|-|TRBJ1-4
TGTGCCAGCAGCGAGGGTCCAGGGGAATTTGAAAAACTGTTTTTT
CASSEGPGEFEKLFF
>-|TRBV6-4|-|TRBJ2-6
TGTGCCAGCAGTCCTCAAGGGGGATCTGGGGCCAACGTCCTGACTTTC
CASSPQGGSGANVLTF
>-|TRBV30|TRBD1|TRBJ1-5
TGTGCCTGGAGTGTTTCTCCCGGTGGACAGGGGGTGCAGCCCCAGCATTTT
CAWSVSPGGQGVQPQHF
>-|TRBV2|-|TRBJ1-2
TGTGCCAGCAGATATCAGGAGGGATATGGCTACACCTTC
CASRYQEGYGYTF
>-|TRBV29-1|TRBD2|TRBJ2-5
TGCAGCGCTTGCTCGGGAGGATCAACGGAGACCCAGTACTTC
CSACSGGSTETQYF
>-|TRBV5-6|TRBD2|TRBJ2-3
TGTGCCAGCAGCAAGGGGACTAGCGGCACAGATACGCAGTATTTT
CASSKGTSGTDTQYF
>-|TRBV9|-|TRBJ1-1
TGTGCCAGCAGCGTGGGGGGAGGGAGGACTGAAGCTTTCTTT
CASSVGGGRTEAFF
>-|TRBV27|-|TRBJ2-7
TGTGCCGCAGGGATAGAACCTTACGAGCAGTACTTC
CAAGIEPYEQYF
>once|TRBV14|-|TRBJ1-2
TGTGCCAGCAGCCTAGGGGGTATTGGTGGGAGATACACCTTC
CASSLGGIGGRYTF
>-|TRBV6-1|-|TRBJ2-4
TGTGCCAGCAGTGAATGGGGGGTTCAAAACATAGCCAAAAACATTCAGTACTTC
CASSEWGVQNIAKNIQYF
>few|TRBV7-9|TRBD2|TRBJ2-7
TGTGCCAGCAGCTTAGCCCTAGCGGGAGCGCTCGTGGAGCAGTACTTC
CASSLALAGALVEQYF
>once|TRBV27|TRBD1|TRBJ2-3
TGTGCCAGCAAGGGCCGGGACAGCCACACAGATACGCAGTATTTT
CASKGRDSHTDTQYF
>once|TRBV10-1|-|TRBJ1-1
TGCGCCAGCAGTCCGACACGGATGAACACTGAAGCTTTCTTT
CASSPTRMNTEAFF
>-|TRBV19|TRBD2|TRBJ2-1
TGTGCCAGTAGTCTAGCGGGGGGCAATGAGCAGTTCTTC
CASSLAGGNEQFF
>-|TRBV4-3|TRBD2|TRBJ2-1
TGCGCCAGCAGCCAAGATCTAACTAGCGGGAGTGGGAATGAGCAGTTCTTC
CASSQDLTSGSGNEQFF
>-|TRBV4-1|TRBD2|TRBJ2-7
TGCGCCAGCAGCCAGAACAGCGGGGACTACGAGCAGTACTTC
CASSQNSGDYEQYF
>-|TRBV4-1|TRBD1|TRBJ1-5
TGCGCCAGCAGCCCGTCCCGGGACAGGGGTCAGCCCCAGCATTTT
CASSPSRDRGQPQHF
>-|TRBV13|TRBD1|TRBJ1-2
TGTGCCAGCAGCGATAGGACAGGGAGGTTGGGGGATGGCTACACCTTC
CASSDRTGRLGDGYTF
>-|TRBV7-9|-|TRBJ2-5
TGTGCCAGCAGCCGGACAGCACCACAAGAGACCCAGTACTTC
CASSRTAPQETQYF
>few|TRBV7-6|TRBD1|TRBJ2-7
TGTGCCAGCAGCTTAGTCGGGACAGGGACCTACGAGCAGTACTTC
CASSLVGTGTYEQYF
>-|TRBV19|-|TRBJ2-7
TGTGCCAGTACAGGAGGGACCGAGCAGTACTTC
CASTGGTEQYF
>-|TRBV28|TRBD1|TRBJ1-2
TGTGCCAGCAGTTCCCGACAGGGAGATTATGGCTACACCTTC
CASSSRQGDYGYTF
>-|TRBV6-5|TRBD2|TRBJ2-7
TGTGCCAGCAGCCTAGCGGTGGGAGAGCAGTACTTC
CASSLAVGEQYF